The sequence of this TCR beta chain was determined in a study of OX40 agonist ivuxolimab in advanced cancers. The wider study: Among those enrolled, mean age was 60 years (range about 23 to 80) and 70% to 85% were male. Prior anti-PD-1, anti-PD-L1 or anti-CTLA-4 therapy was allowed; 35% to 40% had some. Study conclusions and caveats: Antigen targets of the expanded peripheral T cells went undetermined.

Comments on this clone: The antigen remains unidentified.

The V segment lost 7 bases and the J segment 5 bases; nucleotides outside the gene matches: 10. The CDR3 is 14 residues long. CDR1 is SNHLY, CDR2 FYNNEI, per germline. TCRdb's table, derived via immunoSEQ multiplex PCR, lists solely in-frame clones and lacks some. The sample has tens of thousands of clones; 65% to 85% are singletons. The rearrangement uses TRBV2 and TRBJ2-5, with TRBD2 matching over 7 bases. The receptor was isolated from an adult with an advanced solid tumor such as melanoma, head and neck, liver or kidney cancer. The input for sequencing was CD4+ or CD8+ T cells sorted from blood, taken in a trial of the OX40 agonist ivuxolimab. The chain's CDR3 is CASMLRLAKETQYF. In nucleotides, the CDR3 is TGTGCCAGCATGTTAAGACTAGCCAAGGAGACCCAGTACTTC.